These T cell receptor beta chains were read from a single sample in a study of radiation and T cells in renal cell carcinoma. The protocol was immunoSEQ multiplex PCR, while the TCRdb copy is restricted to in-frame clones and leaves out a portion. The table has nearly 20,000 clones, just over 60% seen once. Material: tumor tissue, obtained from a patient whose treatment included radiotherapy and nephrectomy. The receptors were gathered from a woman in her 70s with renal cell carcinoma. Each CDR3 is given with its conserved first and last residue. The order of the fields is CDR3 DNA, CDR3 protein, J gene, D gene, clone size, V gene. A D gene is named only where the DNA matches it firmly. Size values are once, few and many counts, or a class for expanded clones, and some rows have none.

CDR3 DNA: TGTGCCAGCAGTCCTGAGCGGAATTTTAACTATGGCTACACCTTC
CDR3 protein: CASSPERNFNYGYTF
J gene: TRBJ1-2
D gene: -
clone size: -
V gene: TRBV27

CDR3 DNA: TGTGCCAGCAGCCTTAGCCTGAACACTGAAGCTTTCTTT
CDR3 protein: CASSLSLNTEAFF
J gene: TRBJ1-1
D gene: -
clone size: few
V gene: TRBV7-9

CDR3 DNA: TGTGCCAGCAGCTTTTCCACCCGACAGGGGTCGCTGGATAATGAAAAACTGTTTTTT
CDR3 protein: CASSFSTRQGSLDNEKLFF
J gene: TRBJ1-4
D gene: TRBD1
clone size: -
V gene: TRBV7-9

CDR3 DNA: TGTGCCAGCAGTGAAGCGTCGTCCGGGAGTCATGGCTACACCTTC
CDR3 protein: CASSEASSGSHGYTF
J gene: TRBJ1-2
D gene: -
clone size: -
V gene: TRBV6-1

CDR3 DNA: TGTGCCAGCAGTCGTCTCGGGTCCGGGGACGGGGAGCTGTTTTTT
CDR3 protein: CASSRLGSGDGELFF
J gene: TRBJ2-2
D gene: -
clone size: -
V gene: TRBV14

CDR3 DNA: TGTGCCTGGAGTGGGAAGGGGCCGGACACTGAAGCTTTCTTT
CDR3 protein: CAWSGKGPDTEAFF
J gene: TRBJ1-1
D gene: -
clone size: few
V gene: TRBV30

CDR3 DNA: TGTGCCAGCAGCCTCGGCCCCGGCGGGGTTAACAATGAGCAGTTCTTC
CDR3 protein: CASSLGPGGVNNEQFF
J gene: TRBJ2-1
D gene: -
clone size: -
V gene: TRBV7-9

CDR3 DNA: TGTGCCAGTGGCAGGGCGGGGGCACGGGAGACCCAGTACTTC
CDR3 protein: CASGRAGARETQYF
J gene: TRBJ2-5
D gene: -
clone size: -
V gene: TRBV19

CDR3 DNA: TGTGCCAGCACCCCTCGGGGGGACCTTATTGAAGCTTTCTTT
CDR3 protein: CASTPRGDLIEAFF
J gene: TRBJ1-1
D gene: -
clone size: -
V gene: TRBV27

CDR3 DNA: TGTGCCAGCAGCTTGAAGGGGACGGCCGGCACAGATACGCAGTATTTT
CDR3 protein: CASSLKGTAGTDTQYF
J gene: TRBJ2-3
D gene: -
clone size: medium-sized
V gene: TRBV5-4

CDR3 DNA: TGTGCCAGCAGTTTTAGGCAGGATAGCAATCAGCCCCAGCATTTT
CDR3 protein: CASSFRQDSNQPQHF
J gene: TRBJ1-5
D gene: -
clone size: once
V gene: TRBV28

CDR3 DNA: TGTGCCAGCAGTCCTAGGGGCCCTCCGGATGAGCAGTTCTTC
CDR3 protein: CASSPRGPPDEQFF
J gene: TRBJ2-1
D gene: -
clone size: -
V gene: TRBV6-4

CDR3 DNA: TGTGCCAGCAGTCCACAGGGGGCAACTAATGAAAAACTGTTTTTT
CDR3 protein: CASSPQGATNEKLFF
J gene: TRBJ1-4
D gene: TRBD1
clone size: -
V gene: TRBV28

CDR3 DNA: TGTGCCAGTAGTATACAAGCGGGGAAAGAGACCCAGTACTTC
CDR3 protein: CASSIQAGKETQYF
J gene: TRBJ2-5
D gene: TRBD2
clone size: -
V gene: TRBV19

CDR3 DNA: TGTGCCAGCAGTGGAGACAGGGGTGGCAATCAGCCCCAGCATTTT
CDR3 protein: CASSGDRGGNQPQHF
J gene: TRBJ1-5
D gene: TRBD1
clone size: -
V gene: TRBV6-5

CDR3 DNA: TGTGCCAGCAGTGCATCAATAGCGGGGGGGCCTAGAGATACGCAGTATTTT
CDR3 protein: CASSASIAGGPRDTQYF
J gene: TRBJ2-3
D gene: TRBD2
clone size: -
V gene: TRBV28

CDR3 DNA: TGTGCCAGTAGTATCAGTGGAGCTCTGGGGGCCGAAGCTTTCTTT
CDR3 protein: CASSISGALGAEAFF
J gene: TRBJ1-1
D gene: -
clone size: once
V gene: TRBV19

CDR3 DNA: TGTGCCAGCAGCCCGAGCCGGGCAGCTAACACTGAAGCTTTCTTT
CDR3 protein: CASSPSRAANTEAFF
J gene: TRBJ1-1
D gene: -
clone size: -
V gene: TRBV7-2

CDR3 DNA: TGTGCCAGCAGTGAATCGGCAGGGGGTTACACTGAAGCTTTCTTT
CDR3 protein: CASSESAGGYTEAFF
J gene: TRBJ1-1
D gene: TRBD1
clone size: few
V gene: TRBV25-1

CDR3 DNA: TGTGCCAGCGGGGTCGGGGGGCTGTATGGCTACACCTTC
CDR3 protein: CASGVGGLYGYTF
J gene: TRBJ1-2
D gene: -
clone size: -
V gene: TRBV7-8

CDR3 DNA: TGCGCCAGCAGCTTGGGTGACAGGGGGCGAATTGGCTACACCTTC
CDR3 protein: CASSLGDRGRIGYTF
J gene: TRBJ1-2
D gene: TRBD1
clone size: -
V gene: TRBV5-1

CDR3 DNA: TGTGCCAGCAGCCAAGACAATAGGCGCCAAGAGACCCAGTACTTC
CDR3 protein: CASSQDNRRQETQYF
J gene: TRBJ2-5
D gene: -
clone size: -
V gene: TRBV14

CDR3 DNA: TGCAGCGTTGAACTTGTCGTAGGGGAGACCCAGTACTTC
CDR3 protein: CSVELVVGETQYF
J gene: TRBJ2-5
D gene: -
clone size: once
V gene: TRBV29-1

CDR3 DNA: TGCAGCGTTAAAGCGGGGGGGCCGGGAGAGACCCAGTACTTC
CDR3 protein: CSVKAGGPGETQYF
J gene: TRBJ2-5
D gene: TRBD2
clone size: -
V gene: TRBV29-1

CDR3 DNA: TGTGCCAGTAGTATAGACGGGGGCGCGGGGAACACTGAAGCTTTCTTT
CDR3 protein: CASSIDGGAGNTEAFF
J gene: TRBJ1-1
D gene: -
clone size: once
V gene: TRBV19

CDR3 DNA: TGTGCCAGCAGCTTGGATGGCGGGGGCTCCTACGAGCAGTACTTC
CDR3 protein: CASSLDGGGSYEQYF
J gene: TRBJ2-7
D gene: TRBD2
clone size: -
V gene: TRBV5-4

CDR3 DNA: TGTGCCAGCAGTTTCCGGGACAGGTCCTACGAGCAGTACTTC
CDR3 protein: CASSFRDRSYEQYF
J gene: TRBJ2-7
D gene: TRBD1
clone size: few
V gene: TRBV6-5

CDR3 DNA: TGTGCCAGCAGTGATGAGCAGTTCTTC
CDR3 protein: CASSDEQFF
J gene: TRBJ2-1
D gene: -
clone size: -
V gene: TRBV7-3

CDR3 DNA: TGTGCCAGCAGTTTAGTTTCGCTCGGAGACGAGCAGTACTTC
CDR3 protein: CASSLVSLGDEQYF
J gene: TRBJ2-7
D gene: -
clone size: few
V gene: TRBV28

CDR3 DNA: TGTGCCAGTAGGCCTGACAGGGGCCGTAGCAATCAGCCCCAGCATTTT
CDR3 protein: CASRPDRGRSNQPQHF
J gene: TRBJ1-5
D gene: TRBD1
clone size: -
V gene: TRBV19

CDR3 DNA: TGCGCCAGCAGCCGGGGCCCCCTGAACACCGGGGAGCTGTTTTTT
CDR3 protein: CASSRGPLNTGELFF
J gene: TRBJ2-2
D gene: -
clone size: -
V gene: TRBV4-1

CDR3 DNA: TGTGCCAGTAGTATGGGTACTCTCACCGGGGAGCTGTTTTTT
CDR3 protein: CASSMGTLTGELFF
J gene: TRBJ2-2
D gene: -
clone size: once
V gene: TRBV19

CDR3 DNA: TGTGCCAGCAGCTTAGCTAGCGGGGGGGCCTACGAGCAGTACTTC
CDR3 protein: CASSLASGGAYEQYF
J gene: TRBJ2-7
D gene: TRBD2
clone size: -
V gene: TRBV7-2

CDR3 DNA: TGTGCCAGCAGCTCCCACGATCAGGGGGGCTCTAGTTCACCCCTCCACTTT
CDR3 protein: CASSSHDQGGSSSPLHF
J gene: TRBJ1-6
D gene: TRBD1
clone size: few
V gene: TRBV4-2

CDR3 DNA: TGTGCCAGCAGCTCGACAGGGGGAAACAATCAGCCCCAGCATTTT
CDR3 protein: CASSSTGGNNQPQHF
J gene: TRBJ1-5
D gene: TRBD1
clone size: -
V gene: TRBV7-9

CDR3 DNA: TGTGCCAGCAGCCTAGACACCTTGAACACTGAAGCTTTCTTT
CDR3 protein: CASSLDTLNTEAFF
J gene: TRBJ1-1
D gene: -
clone size: once
V gene: TRBV5-6

CDR3 DNA: TGTGCCACCAGCAGGGACAGGGGGAACACCGGGGAGCTGTTTTTT
CDR3 protein: CATSRDRGNTGELFF
J gene: TRBJ2-2
D gene: TRBD1
clone size: -
V gene: TRBV15

CDR3 DNA: TGTGCCAGCAGCCCTCTAGGGAGATACGAGCAGTACTTC
CDR3 protein: CASSPLGRYEQYF
J gene: TRBJ2-7
D gene: -
clone size: -
V gene: TRBV7-2

CDR3 DNA: TGTGCCAGCAGCGATTGGACAGCTGGAAACACCATATATTTT
CDR3 protein: CASSDWTAGNTIYF
J gene: TRBJ1-3
D gene: -
clone size: -
V gene: TRBV2

CDR3 DNA: TGTGCCAGTAGTATCCTTACAGGCCAGGGTGGCTACACCTTC
CDR3 protein: CASSILTGQGGYTF
J gene: TRBJ1-2
D gene: -
clone size: few
V gene: TRBV19

CDR3 DNA: TGTGCCATCAGTGTCCAGGGGACAGATACGCAGTATTTT
CDR3 protein: CAISVQGTDTQYF
J gene: TRBJ2-3
D gene: -
clone size: few
V gene: TRBV10-3

CDR3 DNA: TGTGCCAGCAGCCCCGGGGAGGGGGGCCGGAGCTATGGCTACACCTTC
CDR3 protein: CASSPGEGGRSYGYTF
J gene: TRBJ1-2
D gene: -
clone size: few
V gene: TRBV7-2

CDR3 DNA: TGTGCCAGCAGCCAAGATGGTGAAGGGGCGGTCACTGAAGCTTTCTTT
CDR3 protein: CASSQDGEGAVTEAFF
J gene: TRBJ1-1
D gene: -
clone size: -
V gene: TRBV14

CDR3 DNA: TGCGCCAGCAGCCCCTCCGGGGTTGAGGGCTACACCTTC
CDR3 protein: CASSPSGVEGYTF
J gene: TRBJ1-2
D gene: -
clone size: -
V gene: TRBV5-1

CDR3 DNA: TGTGCCAGCAGCGTGTGGGCCGGGACTAACACCGGGGAGCTGTTTTTT
CDR3 protein: CASSVWAGTNTGELFF
J gene: TRBJ2-2
D gene: -
clone size: -
V gene: TRBV9